The T cell receptor beta chain under discussion was sequenced for a study of molecular identifiers for immune sequencing clone quantification. Background on the study: Replicate RNA from approximately 20,000 or 98,000 naive CD8 T cells formed five aliquots; four were sequenced. The study, taken as a whole, reports: In naive cells, clones above 20 RNA copies held under 1% of molecules, whereas in effector cells they held over 98%.

Methods described previously were used for bulk TCR libraries, and listed TCR primers were applied. TCRdb used MiXCR to reprocess the PCR reads, holding one entry per CDR3 protein. Among around 20,000 distinct CDR3 sequences listed, approximately 17% were seen once. Germline V CDR1 and CDR2: SGHAT, FQNNGV. The V gene lost 5 bases and the J gene lost 3 bases, with 22 bases spanning the gap. This CDR3 has 18 residues. This clonotype was observed at least ten times. As yet, its antigen is unknown. The TCR comes from a human donor in good health. Some libraries in this study had Jurkat cell RNA spiked in. The genes are TRBV11-2 and TRBJ2-2; unclear D gene. Sequencing was carried out using naive CD8+ T cells from blood, with Jurkat cell RNA spiked in. Regarding subset: FACS-sorted CD8+CD4-CCR7+CD45RA+ naive T cells. Here the CDR3 reads CASSPLDSLVLYTGELFF. CDR3 nucleotide sequence: TGTGCCAGCAGCCCTTTAGACTCATTGGTGTTATACACCGGGGAGCTGTTTTTT. The full variable domain, with the rest looked up from reference TRBV11-2 and TRBJ2-2, is EAGVAQSPRYKIIEKRQSVAFWCNPISGHATLYWYQQILGQGPKLLIQFQNNGVVDDSQLPKDRFSAERLKGVDSTLKIQPAKLEDSAVYLCASSPLDSLVLYTGELFFGEGSRLTVL.